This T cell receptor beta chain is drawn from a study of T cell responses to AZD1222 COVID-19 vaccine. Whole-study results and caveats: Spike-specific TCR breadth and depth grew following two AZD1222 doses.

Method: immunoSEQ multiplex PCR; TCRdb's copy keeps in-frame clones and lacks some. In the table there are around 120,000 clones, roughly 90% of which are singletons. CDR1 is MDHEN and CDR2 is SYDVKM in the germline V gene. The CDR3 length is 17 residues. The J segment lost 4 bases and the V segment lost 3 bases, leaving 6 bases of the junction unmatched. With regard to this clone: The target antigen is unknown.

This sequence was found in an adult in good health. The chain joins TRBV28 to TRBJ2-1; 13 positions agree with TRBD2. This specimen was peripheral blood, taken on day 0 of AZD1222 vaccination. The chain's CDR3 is CASSFAPGLAGYNEQFF. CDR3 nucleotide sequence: TGTGCCAGCAGTTTCGCCCCGGGACTAGCGGGATACAATGAGCAGTTCTTC.